This TCR beta chain emerged from a study of blood T cells in healthy people across ages. Study observations and caveats: Donor CMV status was unknown, possibly confounding expanded clonotype changes.

Investigators took around 10 milliliters of peripheral blood from every donor. CDR3 length: 15 amino acids. Germline-derived CDR1 and CDR2 are MNHNY and SVGAGI (reference sequence). The authors ran a second PCR of about 6 to 11 cycles using a sample-barcoded 5' primer and a J-beta primer mix. Every molecule of cDNA carried a tag from a template-switch adaptor with 12 random nucleotides. TCRdb re-called the 5' RACE reads with MiXCR, one entry per CDR3 protein. The sample lists around 580,000 distinct CDR3 sequences; roughly 43% were seen once. A remark on this clonotype: The antigen remains unidentified. This sequence may be a read error, since a much larger clone differs from it by one base.

This sequence joins TRBV6-6 and TRBJ1-4; 7 bases line up with TRBD1. The sequencing input was blood. This sequence was found in an older man in good health. The CDR3 is CTSSSDRVTNEKLFF. The CDR3 DNA reads as TGTACCAGCAGTTCCGACAGGGTAACTAATGAAAAACTGTTTTTT.